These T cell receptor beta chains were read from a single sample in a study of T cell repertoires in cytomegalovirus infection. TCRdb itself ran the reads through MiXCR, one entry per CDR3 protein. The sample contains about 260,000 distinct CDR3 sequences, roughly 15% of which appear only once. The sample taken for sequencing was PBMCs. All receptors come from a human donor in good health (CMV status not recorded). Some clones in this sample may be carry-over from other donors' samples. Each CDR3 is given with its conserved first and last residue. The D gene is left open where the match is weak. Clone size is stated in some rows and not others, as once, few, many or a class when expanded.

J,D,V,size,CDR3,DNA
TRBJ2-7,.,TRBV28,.,CASSLGPGPHYEQYF,TGTGCCAGCAGCCTTGGCCCGGGACCCCACTACGAGCAGTACTTC
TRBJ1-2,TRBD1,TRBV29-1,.,CSVAGTASYGYTF,TGCAGCGTTGCCGGGACAGCCTCTTATGGCTACACCTTC
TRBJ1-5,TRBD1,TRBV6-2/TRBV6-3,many,CASSPGTGVVSQPQHF,TGTGCCAGCAGTCCCGGGACAGGGGTTGTCAGTCAGCCCCAGCATTTT
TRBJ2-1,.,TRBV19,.,CASSIRLGATYNEQFF,TGTGCCAGTAGTATACGGCTGGGCGCGACCTACAATGAGCAGTTCTTC
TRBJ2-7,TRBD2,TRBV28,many,CASSGGPTWRVEQYF,TGTGCCAGCTCGGGAGGGCCCACGTGGAGAGTCGAGCAGTACTTC
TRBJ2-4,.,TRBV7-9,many,CASSLKEGLNIQYF,TGTGCCAGCAGCTTAAAGGAGGGATTGAACATTCAGTACTTC
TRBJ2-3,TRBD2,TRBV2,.,CASRGPSAGGPTDTQYF,TGTGCCAGCAGGGGCCCGAGCGCGGGGGGCCCCACAGATACGCAGTATTTT
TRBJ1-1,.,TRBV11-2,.,CASSLDRFRGGPEAFF,TGTGCCAGCAGCTTAGATAGATTTCGTGGGGGCCCTGAAGCTTTCTTT
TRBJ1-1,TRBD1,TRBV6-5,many,CASSVGTGDWGEAFF,TGTGCCAGCAGTGTCGGGACAGGCGATTGGGGCGAAGCTTTCTTT
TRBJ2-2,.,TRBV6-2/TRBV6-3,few,CASSYLSGRTGELFF,TGTGCCAGCAGTTACTTGTCGGGACGGACCGGGGAGCTGTTTTTT
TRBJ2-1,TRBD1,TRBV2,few,CASLGQGVNEQFF,TGTGCCTCCCTGGGGCAGGGGGTCAATGAGCAGTTCTTC